This TCR beta chain was identified in a study of T cell responses to AZD1222 COVID-19 vaccine. This table comes from immunoSEQ multiplex PCR, and its TCRdb copy is limited to in-frame clones, with some not included. The sample carries about 150,000 clones, 80% to 90% recorded once. This clone was seen once. The target antigen is unknown. Findings and caveats of the study: Baseline seropositivity occurred in only a handful of AZD1222 recipients. Donors skewed white British and female; clonal diversity was possibly underestimated.

There are 16 residues in the CDR3. The V and J ends lost 0 bases and 2 bases respectively, with 11 bases between them. Germline values: CDR1 MNHEY, CDR2 SVGAGI. The TCR sequence derives from an adult who had recovered from COVID-19. The V gene is TRBV6-5, the J gene TRBJ1-5; D is ambiguous. The sequencing here drew on peripheral blood, taken after recovery from COVID-19. The CDR3 reads CASSYSRNLGNQPQHF. Written as DNA, the CDR3 is TGTGCCAGCAGTTACTCTAGGAATCTCGGCAATCAGCCCCAGCATTTT.